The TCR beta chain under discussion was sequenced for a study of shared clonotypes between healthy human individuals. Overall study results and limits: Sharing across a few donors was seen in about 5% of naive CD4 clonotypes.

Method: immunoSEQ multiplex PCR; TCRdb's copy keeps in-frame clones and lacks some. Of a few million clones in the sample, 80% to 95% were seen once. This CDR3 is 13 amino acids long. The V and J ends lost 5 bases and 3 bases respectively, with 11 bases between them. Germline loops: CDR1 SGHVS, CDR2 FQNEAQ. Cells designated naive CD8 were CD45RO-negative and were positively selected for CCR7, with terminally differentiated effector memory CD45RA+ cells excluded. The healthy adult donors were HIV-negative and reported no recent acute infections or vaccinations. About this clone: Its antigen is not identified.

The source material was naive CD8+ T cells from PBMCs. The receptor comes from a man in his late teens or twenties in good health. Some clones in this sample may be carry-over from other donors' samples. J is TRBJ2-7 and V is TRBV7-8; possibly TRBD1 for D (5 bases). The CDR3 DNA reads TGTGCCAGCAGCCCCAGGGATAACTACGAGCAGTACTTC. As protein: CASSPRDNYEQYF.